Presented here are 27 T cell receptor beta chains from one specimen sequenced in a study of blood T cell repertoires in COVID-19. The repertoire was sequenced with immunoSEQ multiplex PCR; TCRdb's copy has only in-frame clones and lacks some. This sample yields some 350,000 clones, of which around 87% are seen a single time; 3% belongs to the top ten. The specimen was peripheral blood. All receptors come from a human donor in a cohort sampled during active COVID-19.

The chain employs TRBV6-5 and TRBJ1-1; 7 bases are a match to TRBD1. The CDR3 sequence is 12 residues long. The germline gives CDR1 MNHEY, CDR2 SVGAGI. The V segment lost 10 bases and the J segment 3 bases; nucleotides outside the gene matches: 5. The CDR3 coding sequence is TGTGCCACCGGCCAGGGGGACACTGAAGCTTTCTTT. It is translated as CATGQGDTEAFF.

V and J are TRBV24-1 and TRBJ2-2; 8 bases map to TRBD2. J gave up 6 bases and V 10 bases, and 3 bases lay outside the gene matches. Germline-derived CDR1 and CDR2 are KGHDR and SFDVKD. The CDR3 has 12 residues. The chain's CDR3 is CATDGGAGELFF. The DNA for the CDR3 is TGTGCCACGGACGGGGGGGCCGGGGAGCTGTTTTTT.

This sequence joins TRBV9 and TRBJ2-7; TRBD1 matches 11 bases. Germline V gene data show CDR1 as SGDLS and CDR2 as YYNGEE. V lost 4 bases and J lost 6; bases outside the gene matches: 9. The CDR3 extends over 15 amino acids. The CDR3 DNA follows: TGTGCCAGCAGCCCTCTGGGACAGGGGGTGGGCGAGCAGTACTTC. The encoded protein is CASSPLGQGVGEQYF.

The V call is TRBV3-1 (or the pseudogene TRBV3-2), the J call TRBJ2-5; 7 bases align to TRBD1. CDR3 length: 15 residues. The V gene's germline CDR1 is LGHDT and CDR2 YNNKEL (reference sequence). J was trimmed by 0 bases and V by 1 base; bases with no gene match: 2. CDR3 nucleotide sequence: TGTGCCAGCAGCCAAGTCGGACAGGACCAAGAGACCCAGTACTTC. Translated, it gives CASSQVGQDQETQYF.

The chain has TRBV29-1 and TRBJ2-1; no clear D. The CDR3 consists of 14 residues. Germline lookup yields CDR1 SQVTM and CDR2 ANQGSEA. Between the trimmed V and J ends, which lost 1 base and 2 bases, there was a span of 9 bases. Here the CDR3 reads CSVEGQAPYNEQFF. The CDR3 DNA is TGCAGCGTTGAAGGGCAGGCCCCCTACAATGAGCAGTTCTTC.

The chain employs TRBV19 and TRBJ2-7, with TRBD1 matching over 12 bases. Germline V gives CDR1 LNHDA, CDR2 SQIVND (reference sequence). V trimming: 0 bases; J trimming: 6 bases; junction bases outside the gene matches: 6. This CDR3 is built from 16 residues. The CDR3, as DNA: TGTGCCAGTAGTATAGACCGGGGGACAGGGGGCGGCGAGCAGTACTTC. As protein: CASSIDRGTGGGEQYF.

The chain is built from TRBV30 and TRBJ1-5; D perhaps matches TRBD1 (6 bases). The germline gives CDR1 GTSNPN, CDR2 SVGIG (reference sequence). Trimming cost V 3 bases and J 4 bases, with 10 bases left between them. The CDR3 has 13 amino acids. CDR3 sequence reads: CAWRSQGNQPQHF. In DNA form, the CDR3 reads TGTGCCTGGAGGTCGCAGGGGAATCAGCCCCAGCATTTT.

The table lists this clone with a count of one. V is TRBV18 and J is TRBJ1-5, with D tentatively TRBD1 (5 bases). Trimming shortened V by 5 bases and J by 6 bases, and 8 bases separated the two germline ends. Looked up from germline, CDR1 is KGHSH and CDR2 is LQKENI. This CDR3 contains 12 residues. The CDR3: CASSSGGQPQHF. CDR3 nucleotide sequence: TGTGCCAGCTCATCCGGGGGTCAGCCCCAGCATTTT.

This chain uses TRBV9 with TRBJ2-2; TRBD2 matches at 10 bases. CDR1 is SGDLS and CDR2 is YYNGEE in the germline V gene. The CDR3 covers 16 residues. The ends lost 4 bases at V and 4 bases at J; junction bases unmatched: 7. The CDR3 is CASSQSGGAGTGELFF. For the CDR3, the DNA is TGTGCCAGCAGCCAGAGCGGGGGGGCGGGCACCGGGGAGCTGTTTTTT.

The rearrangement joins TRBV2 to TRBJ2-5; D is unresolved. Germline CDR1 reads SNHLY; CDR2 reads FYNNEI. V shed 4 bases and J shed 7 bases, with 13 bases lying between them. The CDR3 extends over 13 amino acids. CDR3 protein: CASSGLTGGTQYF. The CDR3 DNA reads TGTGCCAGCAGTGGTCTCACGGGTGGGACCCAGTACTTC.

V is TRBV5-8 and J is TRBJ2-4; possibly TRBD2 for D (6 bases). The CDR3 covers 17 residues. From germline, CDR1 is SGHTS and CDR2 YDEGEE. V was pared by 1 base and J by 0 bases, with 14 bases between. DNA of the CDR3: TGTGCCAGCAGCTTGACGCGCGGGGCCTTAGCCAAAAACATTCAGTACTTC. Amino acids: CASSLTRGALAKNIQYF.

The CDR3 here is CASSQGSTEATSGFYEQYF. In DNA form, the CDR3 reads TGCGCCAGCAGCCAAGGTTCGACAGAAGCGACTAGCGGATTCTACGAGCAGTACTTC. The J gene is TRBJ2-7, the V gene TRBV4-1; 9 nucleotides agree with TRBD2. CDR3 length equals 19 residues. The V gene's germline CDR1 is MGHRA and CDR2 YSYEKL. V shed 1 base and J 3 bases; nucleotides not matched to a gene: 16.

This clone has a handful of counts. The rearrangement uses TRBV4-1 and TRBJ2-7, with 15 bases identical to TRBD2. The CDR3 totals 19 residues. V was clipped by 0 bases and J by 7 bases; unmatched bases: 13. Germline V gives CDR1 MGHRA, CDR2 YSYEKL. In DNA form, the CDR3 reads TGCGCCAGCAGCCAAGATATCGGACTAGCGGGGGGGCCTATATGGGAGCAGTACTTC. It specifies CASSQDIGLAGGPIWEQYF.

The chain uses TRBV11-2 and TRBJ2-1; TRBD2 agrees at 9 bases. Losses at the gene ends were 4 bases for V and 0 bases for J; bases not matched to a gene: 4. The CDR3 totals 16 residues. The germline gives CDR1 SGHAT, CDR2 FQNNGV. CDR3 region: CASSSISGSSYNEQFF. In DNA, the CDR3 is TGTGCCAGCAGCTCCATTAGCGGGAGCTCCTACAATGAGCAGTTCTTC.

The J gene is TRBJ2-1, the V gene TRBV30; 7 nucleotides align to TRBD2. Germline CDR1 is GTSNPN and CDR2 is SVGIG (reference sequence). The CDR3 contains 18 residues. CDR3 protein: CAHRYPIRDYFSYNEQFF. The DNA for the CDR3 is TGTGCGCACAGGTACCCTATCCGGGACTACTTCTCCTACAATGAGCAGTTCTTC.

This chain joins TRBV19 and TRBJ1-3; TRBD1 aligns across 8 bases. The ends lost 8 bases at V and 6 bases at J; junction bases unmatched: 3. Germline CDR1 reads LNHDA; CDR2 reads SQIVND (reference sequence). This CDR3 is built from 12 residues. The CDR3, as DNA: TGTGCCAGTTCGGACAGGGTAAACACCATATATTTT. This codes for CASSDRVNTIYF.

The chain carries TRBV20-1 and TRBJ1-5; TRBD1 might be the D (6 bases). The CDR3 is made up of 15 amino acids. Germline V lookup: CDR1 DFQATT, CDR2 SNEGSKA (reference sequence). The V and J ends lost 3 bases and 6 bases respectively, with 18 bases between them. The CDR3 sequence: CSASPQSEGGQPQHF. CDR3 DNA: TGCAGTGCTAGTCCCCAATCCGAAGGGGGTCAGCCCCAGCATTTT.

This clone was detected once. The V gene is TRBV7-9, the J gene TRBJ2-5, with TRBD1 identical over 9 bases. The CDR3 totals 16 residues. The V segment lost 2 bases and the J segment 3 bases; nucleotides outside the gene matches: 7. From germline, CDR1 is SEHNR and CDR2 FQNEAQ (reference sequence). The CDR3 loop reads CASSLSRQGVKETQYF. The CDR3 nucleotides read TGTGCCAGCAGCTTAAGTAGACAGGGGGTAAAAGAGACCCAGTACTTC.

The chain employs TRBV7-9 and TRBJ1-5; D call uncertain. V lost 2 bases and J lost 4, with 9 bases in between. Germline V gene lookup returns CDR1 SEHNR and CDR2 FQNEAQ (reference sequence). CDR3 length: 14 residues. The CDR3 loop reads CASSLTPQNQPQHF. CDR3 bases: TGTGCCAGCAGCTTAACTCCTCAAAATCAGCCCCAGCATTTT.

The gene calls are TRBV4-2 and TRBJ1-2; D is unclear. Deletions cut 0 bases from V and 4 bases from J, with 9 bases between. The CDR3 is made up of 14 amino acids. Germline loops: CDR1 LGHNA, CDR2 YNFKEQ. The DNA for the CDR3 is TGTGCCAGCAGCCAAGACAAGCTCTTCTATGGCTACACCTTC. It specifies CASSQDKLFYGYTF.

The sample holds one count of this clone. The chain is built from TRBV29-1 and TRBJ2-3; D remains unclear. The germline CDR1 and CDR2 sequences are SQVTM and ANQGSEA. Trimming took 1 base from V and 0 from J, leaving 11 bases between them. This CDR3 has 15 residues. The CDR3 reads CSVEGRGPSTDTQYF. DNA for the CDR3: TGCAGCGTTGAAGGGAGAGGCCCTAGCACAGATACGCAGTATTTT.

The chain carries TRBV7-3 and TRBJ2-1; 9 positions agree with TRBD1. The CDR3 runs to 14 residues. Germline V gives CDR1 SGHTA, CDR2 FQGTGA. Losses at the gene ends were 5 bases for V and 7 bases for J; bases not matched to a gene: 6. The CDR3 DNA is TGTGCCAGCAGCCCCGGGACAGGGAAGAATGAGCAGTTCTTC. Its translation is CASSPGTGKNEQFF.

J is TRBJ1-1 and V is TRBV2, with a weak D call TRBD1 (6 bases). Per the germline V gene, CDR1 is SNHLY and CDR2 is FYNNEI. Trimming left V 6 bases short and J 2 bases short, with 19 bases between. CDR3 length equals 16 residues. Here the CDR3 DNA reads TGTGCCAGCAGGGAGAGCCGGGGGGGCCGAAACACTGAAGCTTTCTTT. This sequence encodes CASRESRGGRNTEAFF. Combining the CDR3 with reference TRBV2 and TRBJ1-1 gives the whole variable domain EPEVTQTPSHQVTQMGQEVILRCVPISNHLYFYWYRQILGQKVEFLVSFYNNEISEKSEIFDDQFSVERPDGSNFTLKIRSTKLEDSAMYFCASRESRGGRNTEAFFGQGTRLTVV.

The chain employs TRBV3-1 (or the pseudogene TRBV3-2) and TRBJ1-4; D might be TRBD1 (6 bases). CDR1 and CDR2 (germline): LGHDT, YNNKEL (reference sequence). The CDR3 extends over 15 amino acids. Trimming took 4 bases from V and 8 from J, leaving 17 bases between them. The CDR3 DNA reads as TGTGCCAGCAGCCCAACTCCGGGGGGGCGGGAAAAACTGTTTTTT. Its translation: CASSPTPGGREKLFF.

This clone was picked up one time. The chain joins TRBV9 to TRBJ1-2, with 8 bases aligning to TRBD1. V lost 4 bases to trimming and J lost 6 bases; unmatched junction nucleotides: 8. CDR1 SGDLS and CDR2 YYNGEE come from the germline V gene. This CDR3 is 14 amino acids long. The CDR3 DNA sequence: TGTGCCAGCAGCCCCCGGACAGGGTTAGATGGCTACACCTTC. Its protein is CASSPRTGLDGYTF.

The chain combines TRBV27 with TRBJ2-5, with 12 nucleotides matching TRBD2. The germline CDR1 and CDR2 sequences are MNHEY and SMNVEV (reference sequence). The CDR3 sequence is 16 residues long. V gave up 5 bases and J gave up 5 bases; unmatched junction bases: 9. The CDR3 loop reads CASSPRLAGAGETQYF. CDR3 nucleotide sequence: TGTGCCAGCAGTCCCCGACTAGCGGGAGCTGGGGAGACCCAGTACTTC.

To note about this clone: Other nucleotide sequences in the sample specify the same CDR3. The V call is TRBV19, the J call TRBJ1-5, with TRBD1 matching over 8 bases. This CDR3 has 14 amino acids. V dropped 4 bases and J dropped 3; count of bases not matched to a gene: 2. Germline-derived CDR1 and CDR2 are LNHDA and SQIVND (reference sequence). The CDR3 loop is CASSRQGLNQPQHF. Here the CDR3 DNA reads TGTGCCAGTAGTAGACAGGGGCTCAATCAGCCCCAGCATTTT.